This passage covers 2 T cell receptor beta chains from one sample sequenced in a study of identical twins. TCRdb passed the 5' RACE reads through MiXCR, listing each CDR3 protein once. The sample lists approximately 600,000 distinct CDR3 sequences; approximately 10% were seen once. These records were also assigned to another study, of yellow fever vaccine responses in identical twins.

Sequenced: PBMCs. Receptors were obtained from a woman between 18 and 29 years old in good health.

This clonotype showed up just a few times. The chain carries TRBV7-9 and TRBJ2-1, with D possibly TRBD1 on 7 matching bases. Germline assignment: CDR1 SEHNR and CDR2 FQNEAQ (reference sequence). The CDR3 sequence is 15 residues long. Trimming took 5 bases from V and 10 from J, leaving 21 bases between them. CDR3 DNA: TGTGCCAGCAGCGCCCGACAACAGGGGACTGAGGAGCAGTTCTTC. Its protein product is CASSARQQGTEEQFF.

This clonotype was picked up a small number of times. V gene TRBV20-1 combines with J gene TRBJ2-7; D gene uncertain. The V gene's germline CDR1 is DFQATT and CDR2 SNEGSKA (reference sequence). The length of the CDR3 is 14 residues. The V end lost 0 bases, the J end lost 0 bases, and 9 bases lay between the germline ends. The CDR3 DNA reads TGCAGTGCTAGAGAGGCGGCCGGCTCCTACGAGCAGTACTTC. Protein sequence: CSAREAAGSYEQYF.